The 16 T cell receptor beta chains below were found in one sample sequenced in a study of identical twins. From the 5' RACE reads, TCRdb called clonotypes with MiXCR, one entry per CDR3 protein. This table holds about 520,000 distinct CDR3 sequences, about 20% found once. The data also belong to a second study, concerning T cells expressing NK-cell markers.

Sequenced sample: CD4+ T cells sorted from blood. These receptors were collected from a young woman in good health.

CDR3 DNA: TGTGCCAGCAGTTACTCCCCGACTAGTGGGTACGAGCAGTACTTC. This gives the protein CASSYSPTSGYEQYF. This chain links TRBV6-5 with TRBJ2-7, with a weak D call TRBD2 (6 bases). Trimming stripped 0 bases from V and 4 bases from J, with 13 bases between. CDR1 is MNHEY and CDR2 is SVGAGI in the germline V gene. This CDR3 has 15 amino acids.

The J gene is TRBJ2-3, the V gene TRBV2; D may be TRBD2 (5 bases). CDR1 and CDR2 (germline): SNHLY, FYNNEI. The CDR3 sequence is 15 residues long. V lost 5 bases to trimming and J lost 4 bases, with 16 bases between them. CDR3: CASSPGPGGADTQYF. CDR3 sequence (DNA): TGTGCCAGCAGTCCCGGACCTGGAGGCGCAGATACGCAGTATTTT.

This clonotype came up a few times. CDR3 region: CASSQLGTRAFF. The CDR3 nucleotides read TGTGCCAGCAGCCAACTCGGGACAAGGGCTTTCTTT. This chain connects TRBV3-1 to TRBJ1-1; the D gene is possibly TRBD1 (6 bases). V shed 2 bases and J shed 11 bases, with 12 bases lying between them. Germline lookup yields CDR1 LGHDT and CDR2 YNNKEL (reference sequence). This CDR3 contains 12 residues. Looking up the rest from reference TRBV3-1 and TRBJ1-1 gives the full variable domain: DTAVSQTPKYLVTQMGNDKSIKCEQNLGHDTMYWYKQDSKKFLKIMFSYNNKELIINETVPNRFSPKSPDKAHLNLHINSLELGDSAVYFCASSQLGTRAFFGQGTRLTVV.

In its sample, this clonotype was seen many times. The V and J genes are TRBV10-3 and TRBJ1-5, with unresolved D. CDR3 length: 13 residues. V was cut by 4 bases and J by 6 bases, with 10 bases left in between. Germline CDR1 reads ENHRY; CDR2 reads SYGVKD. The chain's CDR3 is CAISVQMGQPQHF. CDR3 coding DNA: TGTGCCATCAGTGTGCAGATGGGTCAGCCCCAGCATTTT.

The CDR3 sequence: CASSLHRAEQFF. The CDR3 DNA is TGTGCCAGCAGCTTGCATAGAGCTGAGCAGTTCTTC. The J gene is TRBJ2-1, the V gene TRBV5-6; D uncertain. CDR3 length: 12 residues. The V end lost 1 base, the J end lost 9 bases, and 8 bases lay between the germline ends. Germline V gene lookup returns CDR1 SGHDT and CDR2 YYEEEE.

V and J are TRBV5-1 and TRBJ2-6; TRBD1 agrees at 8 bases. Germline trimming cut 1 base from V and 0 bases from J; bases unmatched to any gene: 0. The CDR3 runs to 16 residues. Germline CDR1 is SGHRS and CDR2 is YFSETQ. CDR3 protein: CASSLTGGSGANVLTF. DNA of the CDR3: TGCGCCAGCAGCTTGACAGGGGGCTCTGGGGCCAACGTCCTGACTTTC.

The genes are TRBV9 and TRBJ2-5; D gene ambiguous. The CDR3 contains 14 residues. CDR1 and CDR2 from the germline V gene are SGDLS and YYNGEE. V lost 0 bases and J lost 1, with 7 bases in between. The CDR3 sequence is CASSVGRSQETQYF. The DNA for the CDR3 is TGTGCCAGCAGCGTAGGGCGGTCCCAAGAGACCCAGTACTTC. Together with reference TRBV9 and TRBJ2-5, the CDR3 gives the full variable domain: DSGVTQTPKHLITATGQRVTLRCSPRSGDLSVYWYQQSLDQGLQFLIQYYNGEERAKGNILERFSAQQFPDLHSELNLSSLELGDSALYFCASSVGRSQETQYFGPGTRLLVL.

This clonotype showed up many times. The chain has TRBV29-1 and TRBJ1-5; D is uncertain. V was pared by 4 bases and J by 0 bases, with 7 bases between. The CDR3 consists of 13 residues. Germline CDR1 and CDR2: SQVTM and ANQGSEA. In DNA, the CDR3 is TGCAGCGTTGGCAGCCTTAGCAATCAGCCCCAGCATTTT. This codes for CSVGSLSNQPQHF. Full variable domain (outside the CDR3, taken from reference TRBV29-1 and TRBJ1-5): SAVISQKPSRDICQRGTSLTIQCQVDSQVTMMFWYRQQPGQSLTLIATANQGSEATYESGFVIDKFPISRPNLTFSTLTVSNMSPEDSSIYLCSVGSLSNQPQHFGDGTRLSIL.

This clonotype was recorded a few times. The V call is TRBV6-5, the J call TRBJ2-7, with D possibly TRBD1 on 7 matching bases. The CDR3 is made up of 12 amino acids. V lost 8 bases and J 4 bases, leaving 12 bases between the germline ends. Looked up from germline, CDR1 is MNHEY and CDR2 is SVGAGI. The CDR3: CASSGGQYEQYF. The CDR3 DNA follows: TGTGCCAGCTCAGGGGGGCAATACGAGCAGTACTTC.

V usage is TRBV5-6 and J usage is TRBJ1-1, with 9 bases identical to TRBD1. V lost 4 bases, J lost 0 bases, and 4 bases stayed unmatched. Germline CDR1 is SGHDT and CDR2 is YYEEEE. The CDR3 has 15 residues. The CDR3 here is CASSPTGGMNTEAFF. As DNA, the CDR3 is TGTGCCAGCAGCCCGACAGGGGGAATGAACACTGAAGCTTTCTTT.

The genes are TRBV5-6 and TRBJ2-7, with TRBD1 identical over 9 bases. Trimming took 9 bases from V and 5 from J; bases not matched to a gene: 18. CDR3 length: 16 amino acids. Germline V gene sequence: CDR1 SGHDT, CDR2 YYEEEE. In DNA form, the CDR3 reads TGTGCCACCAAGAGGTTCGGGACAGGGCAATTCCACGAGCAGTACTTC. Translating it yields CATKRFGTGQFHEQYF.

This clonotype showed up just a few times. The chain has TRBV9 and TRBJ2-2, with D unclear. The germline CDR1 and CDR2 sequences are SGDLS and YYNGEE. This CDR3 has 16 amino acids. The V end lost 4 bases, the J end lost 7 bases, and 20 bases lay between the germline ends. The CDR3 loop is CASSHDRAYRGGELFF. CDR3 bases: TGTGCCAGCAGCCACGACCGGGCGTATCGTGGCGGGGAGCTGTTTTTT.

This chain links TRBV29-1 with TRBJ2-3; 10 bases line up with TRBD2. The ends lost 6 bases at V and 1 base at J; junction bases unmatched: 13. Germline V gives CDR1 SQVTM, CDR2 ANQGSEA. The CDR3 covers 17 residues. The CDR3: CSVLPRIAGGRTDTQYF. The CDR3 nucleotides are TGCAGCGTCCTACCCCGAATAGCGGGGGGACGCACAGATACGCAGTATTTT.

The V and J genes are TRBV11-2 and TRBJ1-4; D not certain. Germline V gene data show CDR1 as SGHAT and CDR2 as FQNNGV. This CDR3 region has 14 residues. Trimming took 2 bases from V and 8 from J, leaving 12 bases between them. In DNA form, the CDR3 reads TGTGCCAGCAGCTTATTACCCTTTGAAGAAAAACTGTTTTTT. Its protein is CASSLLPFEEKLFF.

CDR3 nucleotides: TGCAGTGCTAGGACTAGGGATTGGACCTACAATGAGCAGTTCTTC. This encodes CSARTRDWTYNEQFF. The chain recombines TRBV20-1 with TRBJ2-1; D might be TRBD2 (6 bases). V lost 3 bases and J 2 bases, leaving 14 bases between the germline ends. CDR1 and CDR2 (germline): DFQATT, SNEGSKA (reference sequence). This CDR3 is 15 amino acids long.

This clonotype has at least ten counts. The chain combines TRBV12-3 or TRBV12-4 with TRBJ1-1; D unresolved. V was clipped by 5 bases and J by 10 bases, with 14 bases between them. The length of the CDR3 is 12 residues. For the CDR3, the DNA is TGTGCCAGCAGTCCTTCAGTCAGCGGAGCTTTCTTT. It translates to CASSPSVSGAFF.